The 29 T cell receptor beta chains below all came from one sample that was sequenced in a study of blood T cell repertoires in COVID-19. Some clones are missing from TCRdb's copy, which holds only in-frame ones; the method was immunoSEQ multiplex PCR. The sample consists of around 93,000 clones, about 81% of them appearing once. Sequencing was carried out using peripheral blood. The receptors come from an elderly man with acute or convalescent COVID-19.

The chain couples TRBV6-2 or TRBV6-3 to TRBJ1-5, with 8 bases lining up with TRBD1. V was clipped by 0 bases and J by 4 bases; unmatched bases: 5. In germline, CDR1 is MNHEY, CDR2 SVGEGT. This CDR3 spans 16 amino acids. The CDR3 here is CASSYSRTGMNQPQHF. The CDR3 nucleotides are TGTGCCAGCAGTTACTCGAGGACAGGGATGAATCAGCCCCAGCATTTT.

The rearrangement joins TRBV6-5 to TRBJ2-7; TRBD1 agrees at 9 bases. Trimming at V came to 0 bases and at J to 3 bases, leaving 0 bases not matched to a gene. CDR3 size: 14 residues. Germline-derived CDR1 and CDR2 are MNHEY and SVGAGI. The CDR3 DNA reads TGTGCCAGCAGTTACTCGGGACAGGGCTACGAGCAGTACTTC. Translated, it gives CASSYSGQGYEQYF.

The genes are TRBV27 and TRBJ1-5; 7 bases fit TRBD1. V lost 3 bases and J lost 6; bases outside the gene matches: 5. This CDR3 is built from 14 residues. Germline V gives CDR1 MNHEY, CDR2 SMNVEV (reference sequence). The CDR3 DNA reads TGTGCCAGCAGTTTTGGAGGGGGCGGTCAGCCCCAGCATTTT. It codes for CASSFGGGGQPQHF.

In its sample, this clone was seen a few times. V and J are TRBV4-3 and TRBJ2-7; 9 bases are a match to TRBD1. With 0 bases clipped from V and 4 bases from J, the junction kept 4 bases outside the gene matches. Germline V gene sequence: CDR1 LGHNA, CDR2 YSLEER. The CDR3 contains 15 residues. This chain's CDR3 is CASSQEGTGLYEQYF. CDR3 in DNA: TGCGCCAGCAGCCAAGAAGGGACAGGGTTGTACGAGCAGTACTTC.

The CDR3, as DNA: TGTGCCAGCAAGCTAGCGGGAGGATCGTACAATGAGCAGTTCTTC. This translates into CASKLAGGSYNEQFF. The rearrangement links TRBV6-5 to TRBJ2-1; 11 bases are a match to TRBD2. The germline V gene has CDR1 MNHEY and CDR2 SVGAGI. Trimming took 7 bases from V and 4 from J; bases not matched to a gene: 6. There are 15 residues in the CDR3.

This rearrangement joins TRBV7-6 to TRBJ1-1, with a weak D call TRBD1 (6 bases). The CDR3 consists of 16 residues. Looked up from germline, CDR1 is SGHVS and CDR2 is FNYEAQ. V shed 2 bases and J shed 0 bases, with 13 bases lying between them. As DNA, the CDR3 is TGTGCCAGCAGCTTAAGGTCGACAGGCATGAACACTGAAGCTTTCTTT. It codes for CASSLRSTGMNTEAFF.

The chain links TRBV2 to TRBJ1-5, with 9 bases that match TRBD1. After removal of 6 bases from V and 9 bases from J, the junction contained 9 bases not matched to a gene. The CDR3 has 14 residues. Germline-derived CDR1 and CDR2 are SNHLY and FYNNEI. CDR3 bases: TGTGCCAGCAGGACGAACAGGGGGCAGGGGCCCCAGCATTTT. Protein product: CASRTNRGQGPQHF.

The genes are TRBV19 and TRBJ2-7; 9 bases fit TRBD1. The CDR3 extends over 15 amino acids. Germline CDR1 is LNHDA and CDR2 is SQIVND (reference sequence). The trim removed 5 bases at V and 2 bases at J, leaving 7 bases unmatched. CDR3 coding DNA: TGTGCCAGTAGTCCAAGACAGGGGGGCACCTACGAGCAGTACTTC. Translation: CASSPRQGGTYEQYF.

This chain joins TRBV18 and TRBJ2-7; 8 bases map to TRBD2. Looked up from germline, CDR1 is KGHSH and CDR2 is LQKENI. V was clipped by 3 bases and J by 2 bases; unmatched bases: 6. CDR3 length equals 15 residues. CDR3 nucleotide sequence: TGTGCCAGCTCACCGGGACGGGAGGGCCCCTACGAGCAGTACTTC. Protein product: CASSPGREGPYEQYF.

This chain uses TRBV10-3 with TRBJ1-6; TRBD1 agrees at 7 bases. The CDR3 is made up of 13 amino acids. V lost 7 bases to trimming and J lost 7 bases; unmatched junction nucleotides: 4. Germline CDR1 is ENHRY and CDR2 is SYGVKD. CDR3 sequence: CAIMGQRNSPLHF. CDR3 nucleotide sequence: TGTGCCATCATGGGACAGCGGAATTCACCCCTCCACTTT.

The chain employs TRBV29-1 and TRBJ2-1; D possibly corresponds to TRBD1 (6 bases). V was pared by 5 bases and J by 8 bases, with 13 bases between. The CDR3 covers 12 residues. CDR1 is SQVTM, CDR2 ANQGSEA, per germline. The CDR3 region has the DNA TGCAGCGTTAATACAGGGACGCATGAGCAGTTCTTC. This translates into CSVNTGTHEQFF.

The chain uses TRBV3-1 (or the pseudogene TRBV3-2) and TRBJ2-7; TRBD1 agrees at 8 bases. The germline gives CDR1 LGHDT, CDR2 YNNKEL (reference sequence). J was trimmed by 3 bases and V by 1 base; bases with no gene match: 11. This CDR3 has 17 amino acids. CDR3 DNA: TGTGCCAGCAGCCAAGTGGGGGCAGGGGGCCAGAGCTACGAGCAGTACTTC. Translated: CASSQVGAGGQSYEQYF.

The V call is TRBV9, the J call TRBJ2-1, with 9 bases that match TRBD2. Germline V gives CDR1 SGDLS, CDR2 YYNGEE. The CDR3 runs to 17 residues. The V segment lost 0 bases and the J segment 4 bases; nucleotides outside the gene matches: 8. CDR3 region: CASSVVSGGPTYNEQFF. The CDR3 DNA is TGTGCCAGCAGCGTAGTTAGCGGGGGACCCACTTACAATGAGCAGTTCTTC.

J is TRBJ2-1 and V is TRBV24-1; 13 nucleotides line up with TRBD2. CDR1 KGHDR and CDR2 SFDVKD come from the germline V gene. This CDR3 is built from 16 residues. J gave up 4 bases and V 4 bases, and 3 bases lay outside the gene matches. This CDR3 reads CATSDLGLAGYNEQFF. In DNA form, the CDR3 reads TGTGCCACCAGTGACCTGGGACTAGCGGGATACAATGAGCAGTTCTTC.

This rearrangement joins TRBV30 to TRBJ1-4; unclear D gene. The CDR3 sequence is 14 residues long. The germline gives CDR1 GTSNPN, CDR2 SVGIG (reference sequence). Trimming removed 0 bases from V and 0 bases from J, with 5 bases in between. This CDR3 is CAWSVPATNEKLFF. The CDR3 nucleotides are TGTGCCTGGAGTGTCCCCGCAACTAATGAAAAACTGTTTTTT.

The CDR3 nucleotides are TGTGCCAGCAGCTTGCGGTTCGGGGAGCTGTTTTTT. It translates to CASSLRFGELFF. The chain uses TRBV7-6 and TRBJ2-2; D is undetermined. The V and J ends lost 3 bases and 7 bases respectively, with 6 bases between them. CDR1 SGHVS and CDR2 FNYEAQ come from the germline V gene. CDR3 size: 12 residues.

The V call is TRBV28, the J call TRBJ1-5; TRBD1 matches 7 bases. CDR3 length: 21 residues. CDR1 is MDHEN, CDR2 SYDVKM, per germline. Unmatched junction bases numbered 27, after V lost 5 bases and J lost 5 bases. The CDR3 spells CASSPLHSFRRVQGKDQPQHF. The CDR3 DNA reads TGTGCCAGCAGTCCCCTTCACTCCTTTAGGCGGGTACAGGGGAAGGATCAGCCCCAGCATTTT.

The chain employs TRBV10-2 and TRBJ1-3; 7 bases align to TRBD1. V lost 10 bases and J lost 0; bases outside the gene matches: 9. The CDR3 covers 15 residues. Germline values: CDR1 WSHSY, CDR2 SAAADI. The CDR3 region is CATSDRQHSGNTIYF. The CDR3 bases are TGCGCCACCTCGGACAGGCAACACTCTGGAAACACCATATATTTT.

This clone has just a few counts. The chain uses TRBV9 and TRBJ2-1; 10 positions agree with TRBD2. Trimming removed 4 bases from V and 0 bases from J; junction bases left unmatched: 1. Germline CDR1 and CDR2: SGDLS and YYNGEE. The CDR3 has 15 amino acids. This CDR3 reads CASSSSGSSYNEQFF. For the CDR3, the DNA is TGTGCCAGCAGCTCTAGCGGGAGCTCCTACAATGAGCAGTTCTTC. Drawing the rest from reference TRBV9 and TRBJ2-1, the complete variable domain is DSGVTQTPKHLITATGQRVTLRCSPRSGDLSVYWYQQSLDQGLQFLIQYYNGEERAKGNILERFSAQQFPDLHSELNLSSLELGDSALYFCASSSSGSSYNEQFFGPGTRLTVL.

The V call is TRBV7-2, the J call TRBJ1-4; no clear D. This CDR3 contains 11 residues. With 5 bases removed from V and 6 bases from J, the gap between germline ends came to 4 bases. Germline loops: CDR1 SGHTA, CDR2 FQGNSA. This CDR3 is CASSPDEKLFF. In nucleotides, the CDR3 is TGTGCCAGCAGCCCCGATGAAAAACTGTTTTTT.

This chain uses TRBV10-3 with TRBJ1-4; a weak D match, TRBD1 (5 bases). The CDR3 loop spans 13 amino acids. The germline V and J ends were trimmed by 10 bases and 7 bases, with 16 bases remaining between them. Germline V gene sequence: CDR1 ENHRY, CDR2 SYGVKD. CDR3 bases: TGTGCCACTAGGGGACTTCCACCTGAAAAACTGTTTTTT. Translating it yields CATRGLPPEKLFF.

The chain uses TRBV5-5 and TRBJ1-2; 8 bases align to TRBD1. CDR3 size: 15 residues. V lost 6 bases to trimming and J lost 3 bases; unmatched junction nucleotides: 10. Per germline, CDR1 SGHKS and CDR2 YYEKEE (reference sequence). The CDR3 DNA follows: TGTGCCAGCATCCCGCTAGGGACAGGCCACTATGGCTACACCTTC. It is translated as CASIPLGTGHYGYTF.

The J gene is TRBJ2-5, the V gene TRBV7-2, with 11 bases matching TRBD2. Germline V CDR1 and CDR2: SGHTA, FQGNSA. V dropped 4 bases and J dropped 5; count of bases not matched to a gene: 18. The CDR3 sequence is 19 residues long. The CDR3 sequence: CASSSGGLAGGNVMETQYF. The CDR3 DNA sequence: TGTGCCAGCAGCTCGGGAGGGCTAGCGGGAGGAAATGTGATGGAGACCCAGTACTTC.

This chain links TRBV3-1 (or the pseudogene TRBV3-2) with TRBJ2-3, with D tentatively TRBD1 (5 bases). Germline V CDR1 and CDR2: LGHDT, YNNKEL (reference sequence). This CDR3 comprises 13 residues. The ends were cut back, 4 bases at V and 3 bases at J, with 8 bases in the middle. CDR3 amino acids: CASSPPGTDTQYF. The DNA for the CDR3 is TGTGCCAGCAGCCCCCCAGGGACAGATACGCAGTATTTT.

The table lists this clone with a few counts. V is TRBV19 and J is TRBJ2-2; 12 bases fit TRBD1. CDR1 is LNHDA and CDR2 is SQIVND in the germline V gene (reference sequence). J lost 1 base, V lost 6 bases, and 9 bases had no gene match. There are 18 residues in the CDR3. CDR3 bases: TGTGCCAGTAGCCCCGGGACAGGGGGCTGGGAGAACACCGGGGAGCTGTTTTTT. This sequence encodes CASSPGTGGWENTGELFF.

The rearrangement uses TRBV2 and TRBJ2-7, with 9 bases aligning to TRBD2. The CDR3 is 15 residues long. CDR1 is SNHLY, CDR2 FYNNEI, per germline. V trimming: 4 bases; J trimming: 1 base; junction bases outside the gene matches: 5. This CDR3 is CASSALAGASYEQYF. CDR3 DNA sequence: TGTGCCAGCAGTGCGTTAGCGGGGGCTTCCTACGAGCAGTACTTC. The full variable domain, with the rest looked up from reference TRBV2 and TRBJ2-7, is EPEVTQTPSHQVTQMGQEVILRCVPISNHLYFYWYRQILGQKVEFLVSFYNNEISEKSEIFDDQFSVERPDGSNFTLKIRSTKLEDSAMYFCASSALAGASYEQYFGPGTRLTVT.

This clone was picked up one time. V is TRBV6-2 or TRBV6-3 and J is TRBJ1-6; no definite D call. V lost 2 bases and J lost 11, with 19 bases in between. The CDR3 is 16 amino acids. Germline V gives CDR1 MNHEY, CDR2 SVGEGT. The CDR3 is CASSYSPGSGFPPLHF. CDR3 in DNA: TGTGCCAGCAGTTACAGTCCGGGTAGTGGGTTTCCACCCCTCCACTTT.

The chain joins TRBV27 to TRBJ1-2; D perhaps matches TRBD1 (5 bases). The V end lost 5 bases, the J end lost 2 bases, and 12 bases lay between the germline ends. The CDR3 has 14 residues. Germline-derived CDR1 and CDR2 are MNHEY and SMNVEV (reference sequence). The CDR3 DNA follows: TGTGCCAGCAGTCCCGACAGTGTAAACTATGGCTACACCTTC. Its translation is CASSPDSVNYGYTF.

The chain combines TRBV18 with TRBJ1-2; D is possibly TRBD1 (6 bases). Per germline, CDR1 KGHSH and CDR2 LQKENI. V was clipped by 1 base and J by 3 bases, with 12 bases between them. CDR3 size: 15 residues. The CDR3 region has the DNA TGTGCCAGCTCACCACTACAGGGATTCGACTATGGCTACACCTTC. The encoded protein is CASSPLQGFDYGYTF.